The sequence of this T cell receptor (beta chain) was determined in a study of OX40 agonist ivuxolimab in advanced cancers. Trimming cost V 8 bases and J 0 bases, with 26 bases left between them. There are 18 residues in the CDR3. Per the germline V gene, CDR1 is SGHTS and CDR2 is YDEGEE. A remark on this clone: Its specificity is not known.

Study-wide findings and caveats: The 0.1-3.0 mg/kg partial responders had among the lowest clonal expansion. The investigators did not determine what antigen specificity the expanded peripheral T cells had.

Sequencing used immunoSEQ multiplex PCR; TCRdb keeps in-frame clones, though not all of them. The table records about 110,000 clones, around 90% of them present only once. Blood draws occurred at baseline, cycle 4 day 1, and cycle 7 day 1. The clonotype comes from an adult with an advanced solid tumor such as melanoma, head and neck, liver or kidney cancer. This specimen consisted of CD4+ or CD8+ T cells sorted from blood, obtained in a trial of the OX40 agonist ivuxolimab. The chain recombines TRBV5-8 with TRBJ1-1; perhaps TRBD1 as D (5 bases). CDR3 in amino acids: CASPTEIGAPIVNTEAFF. CDR3 in DNA: TGTGCCAGTCCGACGGAGATCGGGGCCCCGATCGTGAACACTGAAGCTTTCTTT.